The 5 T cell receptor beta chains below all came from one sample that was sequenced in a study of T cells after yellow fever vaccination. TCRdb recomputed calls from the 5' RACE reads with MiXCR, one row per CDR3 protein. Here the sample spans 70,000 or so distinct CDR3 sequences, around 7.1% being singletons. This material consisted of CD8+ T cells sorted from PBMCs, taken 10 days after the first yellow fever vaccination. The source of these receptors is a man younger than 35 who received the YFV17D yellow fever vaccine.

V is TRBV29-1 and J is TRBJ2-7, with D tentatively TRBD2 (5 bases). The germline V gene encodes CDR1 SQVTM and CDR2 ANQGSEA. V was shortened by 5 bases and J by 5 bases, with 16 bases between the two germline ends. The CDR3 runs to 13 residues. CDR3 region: CSVSGVTADEQYF. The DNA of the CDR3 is TGCAGCGTTTCCGGCGTTACAGCGGACGAGCAGTACTTC.

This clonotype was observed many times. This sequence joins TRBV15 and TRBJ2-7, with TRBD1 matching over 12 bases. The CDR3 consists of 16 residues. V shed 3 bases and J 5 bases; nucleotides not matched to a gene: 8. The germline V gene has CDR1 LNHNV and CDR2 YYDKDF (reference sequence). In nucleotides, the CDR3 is TGTGCCACCAGCAGCACCGGGACAGGGGGCATGAACGAGCAGTACTTC. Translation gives CATSSTGTGGMNEQYF.

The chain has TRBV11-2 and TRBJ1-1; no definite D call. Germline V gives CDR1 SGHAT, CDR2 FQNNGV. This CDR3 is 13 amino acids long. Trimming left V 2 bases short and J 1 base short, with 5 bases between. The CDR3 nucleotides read TGTGCCAGCAGCTTAATCCAGAACACTGAAGCTTTCTTT. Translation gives CASSLIQNTEAFF. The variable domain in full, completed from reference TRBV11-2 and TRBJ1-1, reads EAGVAQSPRYKIIEKRQSVAFWCNPISGHATLYWYQQILGQGPKLLIQFQNNGVVDDSQLPKDRFSAERLKGVDSTLKIQPAKLEDSAVYLCASSLIQNTEAFFGQGTRLTVV.

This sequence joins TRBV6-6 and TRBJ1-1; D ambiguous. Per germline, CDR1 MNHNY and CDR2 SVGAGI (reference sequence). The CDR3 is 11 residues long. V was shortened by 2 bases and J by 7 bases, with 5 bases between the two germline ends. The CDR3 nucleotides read TGTGCCAGCAGTTACGTGGGTGAAGCTTTCTTT. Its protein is CASSYVGEAFF.

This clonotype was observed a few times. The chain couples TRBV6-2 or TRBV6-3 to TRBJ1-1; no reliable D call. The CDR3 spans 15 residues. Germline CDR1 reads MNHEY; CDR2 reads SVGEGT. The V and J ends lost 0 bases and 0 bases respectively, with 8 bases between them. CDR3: CASSYSSGMNTEAFF. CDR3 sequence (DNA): TGTGCCAGCAGTTACTCGTCCGGGATGAACACTGAAGCTTTCTTT.